This record covers a single TCR beta chain. This specimen belongs to a study of blood T cell repertoires in COVID-19. Generated by immunoSEQ multiplex PCR, the TCRdb table keeps only in-frame clones and is missing some. The table has about 100,000 clones, 85% to 95% seen once; the top ten hold around 5.8%. Specimen: peripheral blood. This clonotype was sampled from a man aged 50 or older with active COVID-19.

CDR3 in DNA: TGTGCCAGTAGTTCGTCATCGAGGCAGTCGAACACTGAAGCTTTCTTT. It yields the protein CASSSSSRQSNTEAFF. V and J are TRBV19 and TRBJ1-1; no reliable D call. In germline, CDR1 is LNHDA, CDR2 SQIVND (reference sequence). The germline V and J ends were trimmed by 5 bases and 1 base, with 17 bases remaining between them. CDR3 length: 16 residues.